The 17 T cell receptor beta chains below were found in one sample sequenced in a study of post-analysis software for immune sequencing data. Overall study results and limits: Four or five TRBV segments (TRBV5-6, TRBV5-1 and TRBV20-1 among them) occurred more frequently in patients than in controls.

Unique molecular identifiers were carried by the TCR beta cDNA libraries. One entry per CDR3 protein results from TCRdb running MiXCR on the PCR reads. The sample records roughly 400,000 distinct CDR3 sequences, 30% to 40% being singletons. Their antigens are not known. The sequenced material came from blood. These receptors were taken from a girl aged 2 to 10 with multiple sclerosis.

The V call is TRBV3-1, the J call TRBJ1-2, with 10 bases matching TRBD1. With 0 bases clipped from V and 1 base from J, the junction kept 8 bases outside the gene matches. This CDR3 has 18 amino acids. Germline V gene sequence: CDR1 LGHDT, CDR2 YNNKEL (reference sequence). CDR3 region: CASSQEVIGTGVNYGYTF. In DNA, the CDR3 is TGTGCCAGCAGCCAAGAAGTTATTGGGACAGGGGTTAACTATGGCTACACCTTC.

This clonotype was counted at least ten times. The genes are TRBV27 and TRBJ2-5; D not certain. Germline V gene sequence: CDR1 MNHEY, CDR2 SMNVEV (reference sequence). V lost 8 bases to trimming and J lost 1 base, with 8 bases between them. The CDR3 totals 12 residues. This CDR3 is CASSLTQETQYF. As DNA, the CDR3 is TGTGCCAGCTCACTTACCCAAGAGACCCAGTACTTC.

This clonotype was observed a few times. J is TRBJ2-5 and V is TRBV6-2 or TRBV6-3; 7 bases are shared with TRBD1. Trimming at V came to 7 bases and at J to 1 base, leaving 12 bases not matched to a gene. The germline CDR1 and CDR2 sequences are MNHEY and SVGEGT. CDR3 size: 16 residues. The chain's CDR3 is CASTRLGTETQETQYF. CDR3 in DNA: TGTGCCAGCACCCGCCTGGGGACAGAGACCCAAGAGACCCAGTACTTC.

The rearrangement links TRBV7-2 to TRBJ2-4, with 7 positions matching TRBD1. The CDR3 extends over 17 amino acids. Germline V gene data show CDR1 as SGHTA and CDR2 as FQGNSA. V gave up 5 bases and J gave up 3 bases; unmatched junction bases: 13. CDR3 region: CASSRGQEDGVKNIQYF. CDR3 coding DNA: TGTGCCAGCAGCCGTGGACAGGAGGATGGAGTCAAAAACATTCAGTACTTC.

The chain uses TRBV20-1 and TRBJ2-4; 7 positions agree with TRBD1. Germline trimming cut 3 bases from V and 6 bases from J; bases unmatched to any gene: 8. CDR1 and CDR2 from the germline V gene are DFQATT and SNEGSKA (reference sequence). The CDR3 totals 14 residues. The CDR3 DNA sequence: TGCAGTGCTAGTAGAAGACAGGGCGGAAACATTCAGTACTTC. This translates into CSASRRQGGNIQYF.

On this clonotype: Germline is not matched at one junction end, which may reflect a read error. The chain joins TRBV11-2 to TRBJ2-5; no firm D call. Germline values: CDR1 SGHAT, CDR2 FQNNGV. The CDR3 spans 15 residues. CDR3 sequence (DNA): TGTGCCGGCAGCCCGTATGACAATACCCAAGAGACCCAGTACTTC. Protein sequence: CAGSPYDNTQETQYF.

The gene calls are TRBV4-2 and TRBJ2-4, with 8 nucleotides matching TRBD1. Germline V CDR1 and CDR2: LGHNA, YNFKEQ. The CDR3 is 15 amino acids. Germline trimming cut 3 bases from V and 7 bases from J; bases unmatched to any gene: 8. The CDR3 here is CASSHRTGPSNIQYF. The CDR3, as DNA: TGTGCCAGCAGCCACAGGACAGGGCCGAGTAACATTCAGTACTTC.

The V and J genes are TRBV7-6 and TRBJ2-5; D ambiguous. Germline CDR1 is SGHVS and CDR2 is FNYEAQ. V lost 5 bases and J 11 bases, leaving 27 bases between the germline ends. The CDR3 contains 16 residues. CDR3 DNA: TGTGCCAGCAGCCCCTCCCGGGTTGTGGCAGGCAATGAGCAGTACTTC. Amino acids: CASSPSRVVAGNEQYF.

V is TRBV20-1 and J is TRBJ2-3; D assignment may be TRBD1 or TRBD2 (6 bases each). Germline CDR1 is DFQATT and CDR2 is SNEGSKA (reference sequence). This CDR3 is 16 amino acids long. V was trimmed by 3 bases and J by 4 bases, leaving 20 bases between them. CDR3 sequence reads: CSARGRRRGASDTQYF. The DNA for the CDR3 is TGCAGTGCTAGGGGGCGACGTAGGGGGGCCTCAGATACGCAGTATTTT.

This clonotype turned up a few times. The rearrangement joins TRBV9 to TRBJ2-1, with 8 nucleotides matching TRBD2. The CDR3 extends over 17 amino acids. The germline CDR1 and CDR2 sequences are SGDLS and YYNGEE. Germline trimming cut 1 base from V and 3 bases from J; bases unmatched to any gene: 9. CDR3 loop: CASSVRPGGGRYNEQFF. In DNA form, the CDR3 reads TGTGCCAGCAGCGTACGTCCCGGGGGGGGACGCTACAATGAGCAGTTCTTC.

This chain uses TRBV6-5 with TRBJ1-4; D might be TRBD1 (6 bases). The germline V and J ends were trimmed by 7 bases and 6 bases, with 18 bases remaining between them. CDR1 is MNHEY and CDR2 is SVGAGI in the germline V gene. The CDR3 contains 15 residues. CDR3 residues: CASTRSRDTYEKLFF. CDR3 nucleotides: TGTGCCAGCACCAGGTCCCGGGACACCTATGAAAAACTGTTTTTT.

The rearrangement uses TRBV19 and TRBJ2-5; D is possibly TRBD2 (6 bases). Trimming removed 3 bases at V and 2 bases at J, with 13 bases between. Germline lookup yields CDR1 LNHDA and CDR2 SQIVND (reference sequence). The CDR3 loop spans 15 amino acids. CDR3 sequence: CASSMTEGRQETQYF. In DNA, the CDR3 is TGTGCCAGTAGTATGACGGAGGGTCGACAAGAGACCCAGTACTTC.

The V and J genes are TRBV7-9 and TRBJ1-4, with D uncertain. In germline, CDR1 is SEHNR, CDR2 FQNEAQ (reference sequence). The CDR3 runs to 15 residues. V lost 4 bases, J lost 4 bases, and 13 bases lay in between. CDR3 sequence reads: CASSSSGTYNEKLFF. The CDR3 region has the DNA TGTGCCAGCAGCTCATCCGGAACTTATAATGAAAAACTGTTTTTT.

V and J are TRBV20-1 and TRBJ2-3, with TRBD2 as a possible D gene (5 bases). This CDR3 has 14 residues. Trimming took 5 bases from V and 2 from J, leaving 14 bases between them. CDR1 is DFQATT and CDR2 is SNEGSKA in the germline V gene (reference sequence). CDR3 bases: TGCAGTGCTCCCGGGATCTCAAACACAGATACGCAGTATTTT. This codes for CSAPGISNTDTQYF.

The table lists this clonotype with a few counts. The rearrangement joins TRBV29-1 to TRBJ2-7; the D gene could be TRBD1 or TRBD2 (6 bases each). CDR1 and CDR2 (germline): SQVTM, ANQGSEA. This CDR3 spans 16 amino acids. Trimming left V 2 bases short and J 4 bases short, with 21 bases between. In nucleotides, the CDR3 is TGCAGCGTTGAATCCCTGGGGGGCTCATCGGGGTACGAGCAGTACTTC. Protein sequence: CSVESLGGSSGYEQYF.

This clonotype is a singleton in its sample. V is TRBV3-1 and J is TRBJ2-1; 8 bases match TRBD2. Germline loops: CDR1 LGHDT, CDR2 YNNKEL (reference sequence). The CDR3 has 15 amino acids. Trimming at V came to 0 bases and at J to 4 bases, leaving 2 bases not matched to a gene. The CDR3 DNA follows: TGTGCCAGCAGCCAAGAGGCTAGCGGGTACAATGAGCAGTTCTTC. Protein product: CASSQEASGYNEQFF.

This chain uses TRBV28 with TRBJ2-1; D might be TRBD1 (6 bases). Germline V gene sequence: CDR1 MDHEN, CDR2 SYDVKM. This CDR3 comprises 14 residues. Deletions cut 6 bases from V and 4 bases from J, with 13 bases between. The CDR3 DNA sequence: TGTGCCAGCAGCGCCGGACAGCGTTACAATGAGCAGTTCTTC. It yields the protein CASSAGQRYNEQFF.